Reported below is one TCR beta chain. What it recognizes is unknown. Germline CDR1 and CDR2: SGHTA and FQGNSA. The CDR3 spans 15 residues. V lost 0 bases and J lost 8, with 13 bases in between. This specimen comes from a study of vaccination and CD4 T cells after COVID-19. As for the study in general: Timing of post-vaccine sample collection was a median roughly 66 days after dose two, with a range of 14 to 241. Regarding the study as a whole: This study had few convalescent patients and no early post-infection samples.

Scientists ran DNA taken from cultured CD4+ T cells through the Oncomine TCR Beta short-read assay for sequencing. MiXCR, applied by TCRdb to the PCR reads, yields one record per CDR3 protein. The data hold about 9,500 distinct CDR3 sequences, with around 50% observed a single time. As for treatment: roughly 11-day PBMC culture with coronavirus spike peptide pools or control peptides (ViraFEST assay). According to the study, CD4+ T cells from the unexposed donor were gathered ahead of the COVID-19 pandemic (2011-2018). Input material: CD4+ T cells from blood, cultured in vitro. This clonotype was sampled from a human donor in good health. The V and J genes are TRBV7-2 and TRBJ1-4; no reliable D call. The CDR3: CASSLAFGPSEKLFF. The DNA of the CDR3 is TGTGCCAGCAGCTTAGCGTTCGGTCCATCCGAAAAACTGTTTTTT.